A single sample gave rise to the 31 T cell receptor beta chains below, sequenced in a study of blood T cell repertoires in COVID-19. TCRdb's table, derived via immunoSEQ multiplex PCR, lists solely in-frame clones and lacks some. The data show around 370,000 clones, around 91% seen once. The specimen was peripheral blood. The source of these receptors is a woman younger than 35 who had recovered from COVID-19.

The gene calls are TRBV7-9 and TRBJ2-3; the match to TRBD2 covers 12 bases. The CDR3 runs to 16 residues. The V segment lost 3 bases and the J segment 3 bases; nucleotides outside the gene matches: 4. Germline V gives CDR1 SEHNR, CDR2 FQNEAQ (reference sequence). The CDR3 protein is CASSLLAGGPTDTQYF. DNA for the CDR3: TGTGCCAGCAGCTTGCTAGCGGGAGGGCCGACAGATACGCAGTATTTT.

The chain carries TRBV4-3 and TRBJ2-1; 9 bases agree with TRBD2. Germline CDR1 reads LGHNA; CDR2 reads YSLEER. J was trimmed by 15 bases and V by 0 bases; bases with no gene match: 6. This CDR3 is built from 13 residues. The CDR3 bases are TGCGCCAGCAGCCAAGATAGCGGGGGAAACCGGTTCTTC. Its protein product is CASSQDSGGNRFF.

The chain employs TRBV3-1 (or the pseudogene TRBV3-2) and TRBJ2-1; 12 bases agree with TRBD2. The CDR3 length is 14 residues. CDR1 is LGHDT and CDR2 is YNNKEL in the germline V gene (reference sequence). For the CDR3, the DNA is TGTGCAGCAGGGGGGACTAGCGGGTACAATGAGCAGTTCTTC. The encoded protein is CAAGGTSGYNEQFF.

The V gene is TRBV11-3, the J gene TRBJ2-3; 7 nucleotides line up with TRBD1. This CDR3 region has 14 residues. J lost 1 base, V lost 5 bases, and 3 bases had no gene match. Per the germline V gene, CDR1 is SGHNT and CDR2 is YENEEA. The CDR3 protein is CASSDRVGTDTQYF. In DNA, the CDR3 is TGTGCCAGCAGCGACAGGGTAGGCACAGATACGCAGTATTTT.

V usage is TRBV15 and J usage is TRBJ1-2, with TRBD1 identical over 8 bases. Germline V gives CDR1 LNHNV, CDR2 YYDKDF (reference sequence). This CDR3 region has 16 residues. V dropped 5 bases and J dropped 0; count of bases not matched to a gene: 8. Here the CDR3 reads CATSRDRIPANYGYTF. CDR3 bases: TGTGCCACCAGCCGGGACAGGATCCCAGCTAACTATGGCTACACCTTC.

The chain uses TRBV21-1 and TRBJ2-7; TRBD2 is the table's D call, not checked against the DNA. TRBV21-1 is recorded as a pseudogene. The CDR3 runs 16 residues. The CDR3 protein is CASSKGGLQAPYEQYV. In DNA form, the CDR3 reads TGTGCCAGCAGCAAAGGGGGACTCCAAGCCCCCTACGAGCAGTACGTC.

The genes are TRBV18 and TRBJ2-1; 11 nucleotides align to TRBD1. This CDR3 has 14 amino acids. CDR1 and CDR2 from the germline V gene are KGHSH and LQKENI. Unmatched junction bases numbered 1, after V lost 3 bases and J lost 6 bases. In DNA form, the CDR3 reads TGTGCCAGCTCACCGGGGACAGGGGGCAATGAGCAGTTCTTC. Protein product: CASSPGTGGNEQFF. The complete variable domain, with remaining parts taken from reference TRBV18 and TRBJ2-1, reads NAGVMQNPRHLVRRRGQEARLRCSPMKGHSHVYWYRQLPEEGLKFMVYLQKENIIDESGMPKERFSAEFPKEGPSILRIQQVVRGDSAAYFCASSPGTGGNEQFFGPGTRLTVL.

The V gene is TRBV30, the J gene TRBJ1-2, with a possible D match to TRBD1 (5 bases). V lost 3 bases and J lost 1, with 12 bases in between. Germline CDR1 reads GTSNPN; CDR2 reads SVGIG (reference sequence). CDR3 size: 14 residues. The CDR3 DNA reads TGTGCCTGGAGCCCACCAGACAGTAACTATGGCTACACCTTC. Protein: CAWSPPDSNYGYTF.

With respect to this clone: An end of the junction does not agree with germline; a read error may underlie this. The chain links TRBV11-3 to TRBJ2-3, with D perhaps TRBD2 (7 bases). The CDR3 length is 16 residues. Germline V gene lookup returns CDR1 SGHNT and CDR2 YENEEA. CDR3 sequence: CASTLGGTTPEDTQYF. The CDR3 region has the DNA TGTGCCAGCACCTTAGGGGGGACTACACCGGAAGATACGCAGTATTTT.

This chain links TRBV10-3 with TRBJ2-5; TRBD2 matches at 10 bases. V was pared by 6 bases and J by 4 bases, with 5 bases of the junction left unmatched. The CDR3 sequence is 14 residues long. Germline CDR1 and CDR2: ENHRY and SYGVKD. DNA of the CDR3: TGTGCCATCAGCCAGCGGGAGGGGGTAGAGACCCAGTACTTC. This sequence encodes CAISQREGVETQYF.

This chain joins TRBV7-2 and TRBJ1-1; TRBD1 might be the D (5 bases). Germline V gene data show CDR1 as SGHTA and CDR2 as FQGNSA. Trimming shortened V by 0 bases and J by 5 bases, and 10 bases separated the two germline ends. The CDR3 contains 14 residues. The CDR3 here is CASSLAGRGTEAFF. CDR3 nucleotides: TGTGCCAGCAGCTTAGCGGGGAGGGGAACTGAAGCTTTCTTT.

The V call is TRBV5-6, the J call TRBJ1-2, with TRBD1 identical over 7 bases. CDR3 length: 14 residues. Germline lookup yields CDR1 SGHDT and CDR2 YYEEEE. J was trimmed by 7 bases and V by 1 base; bases with no gene match: 7. CDR3 DNA: TGTGCCAGCAGCTTGCTGCAGGGGGGTGGTGGCTACACCTTC. Its protein product is CASSLLQGGGGYTF.

The genes are TRBV5-4 and TRBJ2-3, with 7 bases that match TRBD1. The CDR3 extends over 16 amino acids. The germline CDR1 and CDR2 sequences are SGHNT and YYREEE (reference sequence). V lost 0 bases and J lost 3; bases outside the gene matches: 7. The CDR3 DNA reads as TGTGCCAGCAGCTTGGCCCCAGGGGGAAGGACAGATACGCAGTATTTT. Its protein product is CASSLAPGGRTDTQYF.

The genes are TRBV5-4 and TRBJ1-2, with D uncertain. The ends were cut back, 4 bases at V and 0 bases at J, with 19 bases in the middle. In germline, CDR1 is SGHNT, CDR2 YYREEE (reference sequence). This CDR3 is 17 amino acids long. The CDR3 reads CASSHGPLLGANYGYTF. As DNA, the CDR3 is TGTGCCAGCAGCCATGGACCGTTACTGGGAGCTAACTATGGCTACACCTTC.

V gene TRBV29-1 combines with J gene TRBJ2-2, with a weak D call TRBD2 (5 bases). The CDR3 extends over 12 amino acids. Trimming shortened V by 7 bases and J by 4 bases, and 10 bases separated the two germline ends. Germline assignment: CDR1 SQVTM and CDR2 ANQGSEA. The CDR3 here is CSAERATGELFF. Here the CDR3 DNA reads TGCAGCGCGGAGAGGGCCACCGGGGAGCTGTTTTTT.

This chain links TRBV28 with TRBJ1-2; 7 positions match TRBD1. Germline CDR1 MDHEN, CDR2 SYDVKM. The J segment lost 2 bases and the V segment lost 1 base, leaving 1 base of the junction unmatched. This CDR3 spans 14 amino acids. The CDR3 DNA reads as TGTGCCAGCAGTTTATCGGGACAGAACTATGGCTACACCTTC. Translating gives CASSLSGQNYGYTF.

CDR3 sequence (DNA): TGTGCCAGCAGTTATAGACAGGGGAAGGTCTTCCTCCACTTT. Translated: CASSYRQGKVFLHF. The chain combines TRBV6-6 with TRBJ1-6; TRBD1 agrees at 8 bases. The CDR3 length is 14 residues. V lost 3 bases to trimming and J lost 15 bases; unmatched junction nucleotides: 10. The germline gives CDR1 MNHNY, CDR2 SVGAGI (reference sequence).

CDR3 DNA: TGTGCCAGCAGCCACAATTCCGAGACCAGGAGGGGGGGAGGCTACACCTTC. Its protein is CASSHNSETRRGGGYTF. The rearrangement uses TRBV9 and TRBJ1-2; possible D gene TRBD1, 6 bases. This CDR3 has 17 amino acids. Trimming took 4 bases from V and 8 from J, leaving 27 bases between them. Germline V lookup: CDR1 SGDLS, CDR2 YYNGEE.

The chain has TRBV19 and TRBJ2-1, with 8 positions matching TRBD2. The germline V gene encodes CDR1 LNHDA and CDR2 SQIVND (reference sequence). The length of the CDR3 is 15 residues. V shed 3 bases and J 4 bases; nucleotides not matched to a gene: 5. The CDR3 DNA sequence: TGTGCCAGTAGTATTGCAACTAGCGGATACAATGAGCAGTTCTTC. Its translation: CASSIATSGYNEQFF.

The chain links TRBV7-2 to TRBJ1-1; TRBD1 might be the D (5 bases). Germline V gene lookup returns CDR1 SGHTA and CDR2 FQGNSA. V was clipped by 1 base and J by 4 bases, with 10 bases between them. This CDR3 has 14 amino acids. In nucleotides, the CDR3 is TGTGCCAGCAGCTTAGTTACCGGGGGCACTGAAGCTTTCTTT. Amino acid sequence: CASSLVTGGTEAFF.

The chain recombines TRBV30 with TRBJ1-2, with 9 bases identical to TRBD1. This CDR3 contains 13 residues. Trimming at V came to 3 bases and at J to 5 bases, leaving 4 bases not matched to a gene. Per germline, CDR1 GTSNPN and CDR2 SVGIG (reference sequence). The CDR3 loop is CAWSQDRGYGYTF. CDR3 coding DNA: TGTGCCTGGAGCCAGGACAGGGGATATGGCTACACCTTC.

The chain links TRBV4-3 to TRBJ2-3; 12 bases are a match to TRBD2. Germline V gene data show CDR1 as LGHNA and CDR2 as YSLEER. J lost 5 bases, V lost 5 bases, and 8 bases had no gene match. The CDR3 covers 16 residues. CDR3 protein: CASSSRLAGVQDTQYF. The CDR3 DNA sequence: TGCGCCAGCAGCTCACGACTAGCGGGAGTTCAAGATACGCAGTATTTT.

A few counts support this clone. The chain employs TRBV3-1 (or the pseudogene TRBV3-2) and TRBJ1-4; D is uncertain. Per the germline V gene, CDR1 is LGHDT and CDR2 is YNNKEL (reference sequence). CDR3 length: 14 residues. The V and J ends lost 5 bases and 8 bases respectively, with 15 bases between them. The CDR3, as DNA: TGTGCCAGCAGCGCTCGGGTTCGGTGCGAAAAACTGTTTTTT. Translation gives CASSARVRCEKLFF.

The chain couples TRBV6-1 to TRBJ2-7; 9 nucleotides align to TRBD2. V was clipped by 5 bases and J by 9 bases; unmatched bases: 8. CDR1 MNHNS and CDR2 SASEGT come from the germline V gene. This CDR3 has 13 residues. CDR3 sequence (DNA): TGTGCCAGCAGTCCTCGCGGTAGCGGGGGGCAGTACGTC. Protein sequence: CASSPRGSGGQYV.

The gene calls are TRBV2 and TRBJ2-3; 7 nucleotides align to TRBD2. The CDR3 is 16 amino acids. Germline V gives CDR1 SNHLY, CDR2 FYNNEI. The V gene end was trimmed by 8 bases and the J gene end by 2 bases; junction bases not matched to a gene: 13. CDR3 amino acids: CASRTGLSKHTDTQYF. The CDR3 region has the DNA TGTGCCAGCCGAACGGGACTATCAAAACACACAGATACGCAGTATTTT.

The CDR3 reads CASSETAGTVYGYTF. CDR3 sequence (DNA): TGTGCCAGCAGTGAAACAGCAGGTACCGTCTATGGCTACACCTTC. The chain links TRBV2 to TRBJ1-2; D remains unclear. Germline loops: CDR1 SNHLY, CDR2 FYNNEI. Trimming stripped 2 bases from V and 4 bases from J, with 14 bases between. There are 15 residues in the CDR3.

The sample holds one count of this clone. V and J are TRBV25-1 and TRBJ1-2; 7 nucleotides agree with TRBD1. After removal of 9 bases from V and 4 bases from J, the junction contained 8 bases not matched to a gene. The CDR3 runs 13 residues. Germline lookup yields CDR1 MGHDK and CDR2 SYGVNS. The CDR3 sequence is CASRQGPSYGYTF. DNA for the CDR3: TGTGCCAGTCGACAGGGTCCCTCCTATGGCTACACCTTC.

The J gene is TRBJ1-5, the V gene TRBV6-2 or TRBV6-3, with D uncertain. The length of the CDR3 is 15 residues. Trimming removed 4 bases at V and 0 bases at J, with 10 bases between. CDR1 MNHEY and CDR2 SVGEGT come from the germline V gene. CDR3 residues: CASSSSHYSNQPQHF. In DNA form, the CDR3 reads TGTGCCAGCAGTTCCTCCCACTATAGCAATCAGCCCCAGCATTTT.

This clone has just a few counts. Other nucleotide sequences in the sample specify the same CDR3. The chain recombines TRBV9 with TRBJ2-1, with 11 bases identical to TRBD2. V lost 3 bases to trimming and J lost 3 bases; unmatched junction nucleotides: 2. Germline lookup yields CDR1 SGDLS and CDR2 YYNGEE. This CDR3 spans 15 amino acids. CDR3 in DNA: TGTGCCAGCAGCGCCGGGACTAGCGGCTACAATGAGCAGTTCTTC. Translation gives CASSAGTSGYNEQFF.

A word on this clone: The same CDR3 can be traced to other DNA sequences in this sample. The chain employs TRBV5-1 and TRBJ1-5; TRBD1 matches 10 bases. The junction had 3 bases not matched to a gene; V was cut back by 4 bases and J by 5 bases. Germline V gene data show CDR1 as SGHRS and CDR2 as YFSETQ. This CDR3 comprises 14 residues. CDR3 protein: CASSPGTGDQPQHF. DNA of the CDR3: TGCGCCAGCAGCCCAGGGACAGGGGATCAGCCCCAGCATTTT.

The J gene is TRBJ1-2, the V gene TRBV29-1; D is perhaps TRBD1 (5 bases). Trimming took 4 bases from V and 0 from J, leaving 9 bases between them. Germline V CDR1 and CDR2: SQVTM, ANQGSEA. The CDR3 runs to 13 residues. The CDR3 DNA is TGCAGCGTTGGGGGGGAGCCTAACTATGGCTACACCTTC. As protein: CSVGGEPNYGYTF.